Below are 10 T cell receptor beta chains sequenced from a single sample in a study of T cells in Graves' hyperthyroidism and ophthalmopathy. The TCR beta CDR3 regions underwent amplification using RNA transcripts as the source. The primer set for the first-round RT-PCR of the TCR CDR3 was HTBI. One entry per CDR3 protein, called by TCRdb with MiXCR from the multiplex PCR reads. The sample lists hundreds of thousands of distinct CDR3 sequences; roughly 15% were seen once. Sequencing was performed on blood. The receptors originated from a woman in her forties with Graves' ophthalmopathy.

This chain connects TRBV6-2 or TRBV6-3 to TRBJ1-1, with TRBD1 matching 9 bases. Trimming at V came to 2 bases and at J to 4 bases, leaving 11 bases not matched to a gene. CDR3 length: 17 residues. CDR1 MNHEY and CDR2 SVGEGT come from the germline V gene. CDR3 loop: CASSYPRDRVGGTEAFF. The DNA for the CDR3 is TGTGCCAGCAGTTACCCCCGGGACAGGGTCGGAGGCACTGAAGCTTTCTTT.

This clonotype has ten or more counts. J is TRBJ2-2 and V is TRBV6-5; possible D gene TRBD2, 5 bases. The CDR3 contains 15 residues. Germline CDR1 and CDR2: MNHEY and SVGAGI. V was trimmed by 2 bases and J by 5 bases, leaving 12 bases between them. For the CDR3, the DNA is TGTGCCAGCAGTTACCTCCCACGGGGAACCGGGGAGCTGTTTTTT. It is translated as CASSYLPRGTGELFF.

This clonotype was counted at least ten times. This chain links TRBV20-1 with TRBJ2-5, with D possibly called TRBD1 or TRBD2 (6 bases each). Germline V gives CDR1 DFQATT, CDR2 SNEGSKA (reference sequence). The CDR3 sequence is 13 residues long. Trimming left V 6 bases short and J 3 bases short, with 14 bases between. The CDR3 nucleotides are TGCAGTGCGCGCGGGACACCAGAAGAGACCCAGTACTTC. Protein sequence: CSARGTPEETQYF.

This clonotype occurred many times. The CDR3 DNA follows: TGTGCCAGCAGCTTGTCCGCTACCACTAGCACAGATACGCAGTATTTT. This gives the protein CASSLSATTSTDTQYF. This chain connects TRBV5-5 to TRBJ2-3, with D unclear. The CDR3 is made up of 16 amino acids. The germline CDR1 and CDR2 sequences are SGHKS and YYEKEE (reference sequence). V was shortened by 1 base and J by 0 bases, with 12 bases between the two germline ends.

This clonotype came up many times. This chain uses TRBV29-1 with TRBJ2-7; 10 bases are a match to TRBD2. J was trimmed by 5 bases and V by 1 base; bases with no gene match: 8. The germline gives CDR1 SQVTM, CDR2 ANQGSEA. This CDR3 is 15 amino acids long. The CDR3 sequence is CSVEAASGRLDEQYF. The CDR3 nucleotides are TGCAGCGTTGAAGCTGCTAGCGGGAGACTCGACGAGCAGTACTTC.

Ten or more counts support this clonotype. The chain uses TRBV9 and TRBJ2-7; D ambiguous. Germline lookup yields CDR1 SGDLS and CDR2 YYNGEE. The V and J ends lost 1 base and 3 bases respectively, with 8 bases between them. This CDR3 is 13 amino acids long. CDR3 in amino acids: CASSVRDHYEQYF. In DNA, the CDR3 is TGTGCCAGCAGCGTAAGAGATCACTACGAGCAGTACTTC.

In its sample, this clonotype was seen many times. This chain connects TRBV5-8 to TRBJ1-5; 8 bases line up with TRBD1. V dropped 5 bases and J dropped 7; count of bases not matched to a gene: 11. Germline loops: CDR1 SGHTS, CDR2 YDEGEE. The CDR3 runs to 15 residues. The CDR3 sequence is CASRQHPTGGQPQHF. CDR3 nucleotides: TGTGCCAGCAGACAACACCCTACAGGGGGACAGCCCCAGCATTTT.

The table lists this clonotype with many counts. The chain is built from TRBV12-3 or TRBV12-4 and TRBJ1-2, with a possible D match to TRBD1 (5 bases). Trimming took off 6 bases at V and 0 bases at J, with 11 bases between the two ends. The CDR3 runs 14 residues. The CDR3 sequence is CASSPWGSNYGYTF. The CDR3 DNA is TGTGCCAGCAGCCCGTGGGGCTCTAACTATGGCTACACCTTC.

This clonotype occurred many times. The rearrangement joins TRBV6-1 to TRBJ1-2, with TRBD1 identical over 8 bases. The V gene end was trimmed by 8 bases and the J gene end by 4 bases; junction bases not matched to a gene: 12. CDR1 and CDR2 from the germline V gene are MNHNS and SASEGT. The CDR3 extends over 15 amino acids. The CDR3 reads CASGQGVGRGYGYTF. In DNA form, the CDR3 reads TGTGCCAGCGGACAGGGAGTGGGTAGAGGCTATGGCTACACCTTC.

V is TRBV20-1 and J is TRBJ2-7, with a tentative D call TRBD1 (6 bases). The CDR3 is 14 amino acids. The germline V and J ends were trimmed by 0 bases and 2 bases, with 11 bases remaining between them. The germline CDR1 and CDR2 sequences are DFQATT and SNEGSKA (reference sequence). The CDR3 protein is CSARDGRQAYEQYF. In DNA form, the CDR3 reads TGCAGTGCTAGAGATGGGCGACAGGCCTACGAGCAGTACTTC.